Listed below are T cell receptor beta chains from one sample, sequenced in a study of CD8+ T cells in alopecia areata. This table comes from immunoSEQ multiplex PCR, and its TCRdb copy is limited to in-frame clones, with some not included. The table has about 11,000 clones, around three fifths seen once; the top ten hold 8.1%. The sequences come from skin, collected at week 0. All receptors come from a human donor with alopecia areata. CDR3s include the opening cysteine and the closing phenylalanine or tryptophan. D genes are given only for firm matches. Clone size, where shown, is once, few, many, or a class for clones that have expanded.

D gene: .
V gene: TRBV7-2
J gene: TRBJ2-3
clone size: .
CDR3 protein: CASHRSNWPDTQYF
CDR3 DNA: TGTGCCAGCCATCGGTCGAATTGGCCAGATACGCAGTATTTT

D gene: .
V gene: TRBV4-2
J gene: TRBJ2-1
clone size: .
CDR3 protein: CASSQERQGFEQFF
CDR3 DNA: TGTGCCAGCAGCCAAGAGAGGCAGGGGTTTGAGCAGTTCTTC

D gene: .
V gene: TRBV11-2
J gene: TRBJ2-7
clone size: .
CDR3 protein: CASSLLIGRSYEQYF
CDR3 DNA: TGTGCCAGCAGCTTACTAATCGGGCGGTCCTACGAGCAGTACTTC

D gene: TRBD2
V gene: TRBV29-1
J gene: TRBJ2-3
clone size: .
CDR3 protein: CSVSAIGGGTTDTQYF
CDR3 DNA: TGCAGCGTATCCGCCATCGGCGGGGGGACCACAGATACGCAGTATTTT

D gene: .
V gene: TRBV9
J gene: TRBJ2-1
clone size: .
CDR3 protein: CASSVVVFGNEEQFF
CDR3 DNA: TGTGCCAGCAGCGTAGTGGTATTTGGTAATGAAGAGCAGTTCTTC

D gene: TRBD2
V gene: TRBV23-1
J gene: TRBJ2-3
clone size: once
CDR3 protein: CASSRRGGSPVTQYF
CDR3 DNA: TGCGCCAGCAGTCGTCGGGGGGGGTCCCCCGTTACGCAGTATTTT

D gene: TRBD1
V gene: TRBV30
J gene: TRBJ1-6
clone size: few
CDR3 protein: CAWSVSTGGLWGNSPLHF
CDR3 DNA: TGTGCCTGGAGTGTGTCGACAGGGGGCTTATGGGGCAATTCACCCCTCCACTTT

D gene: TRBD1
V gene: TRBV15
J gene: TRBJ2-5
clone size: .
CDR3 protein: CATSRDSTGGGKTQYF
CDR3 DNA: TGTGCCACCAGCAGAGACTCGACAGGGGGCGGAAAGACCCAGTACTTC

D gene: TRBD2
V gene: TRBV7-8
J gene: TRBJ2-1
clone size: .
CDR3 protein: CASSPRLAGGPKDNEQFF
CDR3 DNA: TGTGCCAGCAGCCCCCGACTAGCGGGGGGGCCCAAGGACAATGAGCAGTTCTTC

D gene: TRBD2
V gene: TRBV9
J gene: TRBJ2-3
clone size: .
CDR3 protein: CASSPGLAGGFELTDTQYF
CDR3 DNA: TGTGCCAGCAGCCCTGGACTAGCGGGAGGTTTCGAACTCACAGATACGCAGTATTTT

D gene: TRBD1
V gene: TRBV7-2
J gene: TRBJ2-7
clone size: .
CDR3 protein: CASSSVQGAYEQYF
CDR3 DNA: TGTGCCAGCAGCTCAGTACAGGGGGCCTACGAGCAGTACTTC

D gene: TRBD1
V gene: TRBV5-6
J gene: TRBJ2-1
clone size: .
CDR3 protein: CASRAETGNNEQFF
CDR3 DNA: TGTGCCAGCAGGGCAGAGACAGGGAACAATGAGCAGTTCTTC

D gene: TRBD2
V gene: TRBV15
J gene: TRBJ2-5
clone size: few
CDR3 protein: CATSKGLAGGPRETQYF
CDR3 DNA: TGTGCCACCAGCAAGGGACTAGCGGGAGGGCCACGAGAGACCCAGTACTTC

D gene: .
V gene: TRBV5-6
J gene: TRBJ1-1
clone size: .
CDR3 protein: CASTWGGADTEAFF
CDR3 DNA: TGTGCCAGCACCTGGGGGGGGGCTGACACTGAAGCTTTCTTT

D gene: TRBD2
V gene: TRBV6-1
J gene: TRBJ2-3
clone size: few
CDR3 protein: CASSELAGGPDTQYF
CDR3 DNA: TGTGCCAGCAGTGAACTAGCGGGAGGGCCAGATACGCAGTATTTT

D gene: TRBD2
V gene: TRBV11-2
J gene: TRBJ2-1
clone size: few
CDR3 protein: CASSPAREGAYNEQFF
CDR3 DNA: TGTGCCAGCAGCCCTGCCCGGGAGGGAGCCTACAATGAGCAGTTCTTC

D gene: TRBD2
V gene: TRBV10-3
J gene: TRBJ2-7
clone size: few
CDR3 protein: CAISAGLAGGEQYF
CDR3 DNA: TGTGCCATCAGTGCTGGGCTAGCGGGAGGGGAGCAGTACTTC

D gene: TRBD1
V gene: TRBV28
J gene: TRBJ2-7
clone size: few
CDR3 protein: CASSKPGQGDISTYEQYF
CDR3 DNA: TGTGCCAGCAGCAAACCGGGACAGGGCGATATCTCGACCTACGAGCAGTACTTC

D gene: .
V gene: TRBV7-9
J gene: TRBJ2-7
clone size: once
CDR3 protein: CASSRNWDERPYEQYF
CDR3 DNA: TGTGCCAGCAGCCGAAATTGGGATGAGCGCCCCTACGAGCAGTACTTC

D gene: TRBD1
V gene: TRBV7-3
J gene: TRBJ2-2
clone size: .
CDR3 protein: CASSFTGGSAGELFF
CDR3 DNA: TGTGCCAGCAGCTTTACAGGGGGTTCGGCCGGGGAGCTGTTTTTT

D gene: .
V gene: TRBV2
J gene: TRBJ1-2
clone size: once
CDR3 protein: CASSGTLFYGYTF
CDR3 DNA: TGTGCCAGCAGTGGGACCCTCTTCTATGGCTACACCTTC

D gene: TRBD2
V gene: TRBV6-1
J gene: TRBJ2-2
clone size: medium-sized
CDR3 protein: CASSEAGRVTGELFF
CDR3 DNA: TGTGCCAGCAGTGAAGCCGGGAGGGTCACCGGGGAGCTGTTTTTT

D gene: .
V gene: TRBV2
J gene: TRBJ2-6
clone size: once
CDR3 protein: CASRGDISGANVLTF
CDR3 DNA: TGTGCCAGCAGGGGGGACATCTCTGGGGCCAACGTCCTGACTTTC

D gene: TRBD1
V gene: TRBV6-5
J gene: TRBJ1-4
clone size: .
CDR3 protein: CASSYGQAGNEKLFF
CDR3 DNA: TGTGCCAGCAGCTATGGACAGGCTGGTAATGAAAAACTGTTTTTT

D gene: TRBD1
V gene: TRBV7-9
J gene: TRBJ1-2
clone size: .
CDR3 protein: CASSLDRVGYGYTF
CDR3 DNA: TGTGCCAGCAGCTTGGACAGGGTTGGCTATGGCTACACCTTC

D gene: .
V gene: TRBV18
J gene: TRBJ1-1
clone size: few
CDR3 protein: CASSSGRGMNTEAFF
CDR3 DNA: TGTGCCAGCTCATCTGGGAGGGGGATGAACACTGAAGCTTTCTTT

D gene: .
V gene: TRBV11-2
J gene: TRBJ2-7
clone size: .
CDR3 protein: CASSLAASYPYEQYF
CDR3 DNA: TGTGCCAGCAGCTTAGCCGCTAGCTATCCCTACGAGCAGTACTTC

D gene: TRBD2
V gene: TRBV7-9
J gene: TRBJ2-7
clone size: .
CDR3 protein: CASSTHTPLADYEQYF
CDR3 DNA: TGTGCCAGCAGCACCCATACCCCGCTAGCGGACTACGAGCAGTACTTC

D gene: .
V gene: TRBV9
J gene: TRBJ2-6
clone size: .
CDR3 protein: CASKDGISGANVLTF
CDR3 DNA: TGTGCCAGCAAGGACGGAATATCTGGGGCCAACGTCCTGACTTTC

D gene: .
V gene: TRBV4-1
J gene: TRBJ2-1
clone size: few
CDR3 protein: CASSQLDLLSYNEQFF
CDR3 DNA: TGCGCCAGCAGCCAACTGGACTTACTCTCCTACAATGAGCAGTTCTTC

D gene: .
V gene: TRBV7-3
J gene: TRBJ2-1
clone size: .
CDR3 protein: CASSLSPASYNEQFF
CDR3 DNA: TGTGCCAGCAGCTTGTCCCCGGCATCCTACAATGAGCAGTTCTTC

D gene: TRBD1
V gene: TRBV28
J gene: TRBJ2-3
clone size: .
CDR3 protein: CASSSGTATDTQYF
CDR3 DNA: TGTGCCAGCAGTTCCGGGACAGCCACAGATACGCAGTATTTT

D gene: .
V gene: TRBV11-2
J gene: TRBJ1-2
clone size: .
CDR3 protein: CASSSGGGWYGYTF
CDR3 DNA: TGTGCCAGCAGCTCCGGGGGAGGGTGGTATGGCTACACCTTC

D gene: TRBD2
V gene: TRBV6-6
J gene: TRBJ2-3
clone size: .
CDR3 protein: CASSYLSGRLTDTQYF
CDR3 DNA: TGTGCCAGCAGTTATCTCAGCGGGAGGCTCACAGATACGCAGTATTTT

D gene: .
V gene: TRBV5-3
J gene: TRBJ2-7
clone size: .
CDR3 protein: CARGASYEQYF
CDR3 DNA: TGTGCCAGGGGGGCTTCCTACGAGCAGTACTTC

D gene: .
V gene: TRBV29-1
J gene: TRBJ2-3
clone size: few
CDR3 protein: CSVEGLGGDTQYF
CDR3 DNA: TGCAGCGTTGAAGGTCTCGGTGGGGATACGCAGTATTTT

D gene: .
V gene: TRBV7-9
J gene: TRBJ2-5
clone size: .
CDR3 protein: CASSPRPAFQETQYF
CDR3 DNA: TGTGCCAGCAGCCCCCGGCCCGCCTTCCAAGAGACCCAGTACTTC

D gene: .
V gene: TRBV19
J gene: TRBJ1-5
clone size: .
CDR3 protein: CASSIPLSQPQHF
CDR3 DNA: TGTGCCAGTAGTATACCCTTGTCCCAGCCCCAGCATTTT

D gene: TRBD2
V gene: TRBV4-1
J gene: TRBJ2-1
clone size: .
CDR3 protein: CASSRDVALLAGGRNEQFF
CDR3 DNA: TGCGCCAGCAGCCGGGATGTGGCTCTATTGGCGGGGGGGCGGAATGAGCAGTTCTTC

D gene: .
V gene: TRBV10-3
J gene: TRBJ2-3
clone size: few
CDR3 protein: CAISAGAGTDTQYF
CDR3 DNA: TGTGCCATCAGTGCGGGAGCGGGCACAGATACGCAGTATTTT